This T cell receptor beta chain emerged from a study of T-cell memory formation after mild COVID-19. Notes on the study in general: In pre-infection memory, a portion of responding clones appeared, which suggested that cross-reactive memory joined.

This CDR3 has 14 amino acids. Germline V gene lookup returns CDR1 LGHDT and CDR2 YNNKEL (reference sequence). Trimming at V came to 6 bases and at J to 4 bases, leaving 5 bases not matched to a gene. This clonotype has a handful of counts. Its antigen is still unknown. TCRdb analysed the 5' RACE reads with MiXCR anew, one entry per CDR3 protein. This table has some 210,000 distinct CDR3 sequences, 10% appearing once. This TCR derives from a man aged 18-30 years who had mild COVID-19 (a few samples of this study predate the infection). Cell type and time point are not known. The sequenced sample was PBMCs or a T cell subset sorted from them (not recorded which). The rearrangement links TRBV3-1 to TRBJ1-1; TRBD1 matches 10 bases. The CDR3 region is CASRDRGRGTEAFF. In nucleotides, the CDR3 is TGTGCCAGCAGGGACAGGGGGAGAGGCACTGAAGCTTTCTTT.